These T cell receptor delta chains were read from a single sample in a study of gamma-delta T cells after stem cell transplantation. TCRdb fed the RT-PCR reads to CATT. The data hold over 3,000 delta-chain clones, with roughly 22% observed a single time. The sample consisted of gamma-delta T cells. The receptors were sampled from a human donor. It is not recorded whose cells these are; they may come from a transplant donor. Each CDR3 is given with its conserved first and last residue. A D gene is named only where the DNA matches it firmly. For some rows the clone size is stated as once, few or many, or as a class when expanded; others skip it.

D gene: TRDD3
clone size: medium-sized
V gene: TRDV2
J gene: TRDJ3
CDR3 DNA: TGTGCCTGTGACACCTACGCGACTGGGGGACCTTTCTCCTGGGACACCCGACAGATGTTTTTC
CDR3 protein: CACDTYATGGPFSWDTRQMFF

D gene: TRDD3
clone size: NA
V gene: TRDV2
J gene: TRDJ1
CDR3 DNA: TGTGCCTGTGACACCCTGCTAACTGGGGAATATGGCACCGATAAACTCATCTTT
CDR3 protein: CACDTLLTGEYGTDKLIF

D gene: TRDD3
clone size: NA
V gene: TRDV2
J gene: TRDJ1
CDR3 DNA: TGTGCCTGTGACACTCTAAGTACTGGGGCTCGGTGGACCGATAAACTCATCTTT
CDR3 protein: CACDTLSTGARWTDKLIF

D gene: NA
clone size: NA
V gene: TRDV2
J gene: TRDJ1
CDR3 DNA: TGTGCCTGTGACACCGTAACTACTGGAAGGGGACGTTCTTTACTCATCTTT
CDR3 protein: CACDTVTTGRGRSLLIF

D gene: TRDD3
clone size: medium-sized
V gene: TRDV2
J gene: TRDJ1
CDR3 DNA: TGTGCCTGTGACACCTTGCTGGGGGATAGTAGGAACACCGATAAACTCATCTTT
CDR3 protein: CACDTLLGDSRNTDKLIF

D gene: NA
clone size: medium-sized
V gene: TRDV2
J gene: TRDJ1
CDR3 DNA: TGTGCCTGTGACCCACTACGGTCGGGGGAGTACACCGATAAACTCATCTTT
CDR3 protein: CACDPLRSGEYTDKLIF

D gene: TRDD3
clone size: few
V gene: TRDV2
J gene: TRDJ1
CDR3 DNA: TGTGCCTGTGACGCCCTGGGGGGAGACGTTTACACCGATAAACTCATCTTT
CDR3 protein: CACDALGGDVYTDKLIF

D gene: TRDD3
clone size: medium-sized
V gene: TRDV2
J gene: TRDJ1
CDR3 DNA: TGTGCCTGTGACAAACTTCCTGGGGGAAGTACGACCGATAAACTCATCTTT
CDR3 protein: CACDKLPGGSTTDKLIF

D gene: TRDD3
clone size: medium-sized
V gene: TRDV2
J gene: TRDJ1
CDR3 DNA: TGTGCCTGTGACACCGGTGCCGTCCTGGGGGGATATGGGAGTAAACTCATCTTT
CDR3 protein: CACDTGAVLGGYGSKLIF

D gene: TRDD3
clone size: medium-sized
V gene: TRDV2
J gene: TRDJ1
CDR3 DNA: TGTGCCTGTGACACCCTCCTTACTGGGGGAAATTTTGACACCGATAAACTCATCTTT
CDR3 protein: CACDTLLTGGNFDTDKLIF

D gene: TRDD3
clone size: medium-sized
V gene: TRDV1
J gene: TRDJ1
CDR3 DNA: TGTGCTCTTGGGGAACTAGGTCTATGGGGGACCCCGGGGACCGATAAACTCATCTTT
CDR3 protein: CALGELGLWGTPGTDKLIF

D gene: TRDD3
clone size: medium-sized
V gene: TRDV2
J gene: TRDJ3
CDR3 DNA: TGTGCCTGTGACACCGCCGATTACCGTACTGGGGGTCCAAGCTCCTGGGACACCCGACAGATGTTTTTC
CDR3 protein: CACDTADYRTGGPSSWDTRQMFF

D gene: TRDD3
clone size: many
V gene: TRDV2
J gene: TRDJ1
CDR3 DNA: TGTGCCTGTGACAAGGTGGGGGAGTACACCGATAAACTCATCTTT
CDR3 protein: CACDKVGEYTDKLIF

D gene: TRDD3
clone size: medium-sized
V gene: TRDV2
J gene: TRDJ1
CDR3 DNA: TGTGCCTGTGACACCGTAGGGATACGCGATAAACTCATCTTT
CDR3 protein: CACDTVGIRDKLIF

D gene: TRDD3
clone size: medium-sized
V gene: TRDV2
J gene: TRDJ3
CDR3 DNA: TGTGCCTGTGACTCGATCCTACAAGTGGGGGATATATCCCCCTGGGACACCCGACAGATGTTTTTC
CDR3 protein: CACDSILQVGDISPWDTRQMFF

D gene: TRDD3
clone size: NA
V gene: TRDV2
J gene: TRDJ1
CDR3 DNA: TGTGCCTGTGACGCCGTACTGGGGGATACGCAAGGGTCCACCGATAAACTCATCTTT
CDR3 protein: CACDAVLGDTQGSTDKLIF

D gene: TRDD2
clone size: few
V gene: TRDV1
J gene: TRDJ1
CDR3 DNA: TGTGCTCTTGGGGAATTTAGAGCGTTGGCCCTTCCTACAACTTTCTTGGACACCGATAAACTCATCTTT
CDR3 protein: CALGEFRALALPTTFLDTDKLIF

D gene: TRDD3
clone size: medium-sized
V gene: TRDV2
J gene: TRDJ1
CDR3 DNA: TGTGCCTGTGACACCCTCTGGGGGACCGACCTAAGGTACACCGATAAACTCATCTTT
CDR3 protein: CACDTLWGTDLRYTDKLIF